The 23 T cell receptor beta chains below come from one sample, sequenced in a study of blood T cell repertoires in COVID-19. Profiled with immunoSEQ multiplex PCR; TCRdb holds only in-frame clones, not every one. The sample has fewer than 100,000 clones; around nine tenths are singletons. The specimen was peripheral blood. The receptors derive from a human donor in a cohort sampled during active COVID-19.

The chain links TRBV15 to TRBJ2-5; 7 nucleotides agree with TRBD2. Unmatched junction bases numbered 11, after V lost 1 base and J lost 6 bases. Germline V gene data show CDR1 as LNHNV and CDR2 as YYDKDF (reference sequence). The CDR3 spans 16 residues. The CDR3 nucleotides read TGTGCCACCAGCAGAGGGGTGGGAGGGCTTCTGAAGACCCAGTACTTC. This gives the protein CATSRGVGGLLKTQYF.

V gene TRBV28 combines with J gene TRBJ2-7, with TRBD2 matching 8 bases. V lost 3 bases, J lost 5 bases, and 12 bases stayed unmatched. Germline CDR1 reads MDHEN; CDR2 reads SYDVKM. The CDR3 is 16 amino acids. CDR3 amino acids: CASSFPLGSGSHEQYF. The CDR3 nucleotides read TGTGCCAGCAGTTTTCCCCTGGGGAGCGGGAGTCACGAGCAGTACTTC.

The chain couples TRBV10-3 to TRBJ2-3; 10 nucleotides match TRBD2. The CDR3 is 18 residues long. Germline assignment: CDR1 ENHRY and CDR2 SYGVKD. With 0 bases clipped from V and 0 bases from J, the junction kept 6 bases outside the gene matches. The CDR3: CAISESASGSPSTDTQYF. For the CDR3, the DNA is TGTGCCATCAGTGAGTCGGCTAGCGGGAGTCCTAGCACAGATACGCAGTATTTT.

This clone was counted once. The chain combines TRBV3-1 (or the pseudogene TRBV3-2) with TRBJ1-2; D is perhaps TRBD1 (6 bases). V shed 2 bases and J shed 4 bases, with 11 bases lying between them. CDR3 length: 14 residues. Germline V CDR1 and CDR2: LGHDT, YNNKEL (reference sequence). This CDR3 reads CASSQSGEIYGYTF. Written as DNA, the CDR3 is TGTGCCAGCAGCCAATCAGGGGAGATCTATGGCTACACCTTC.

The chain joins TRBV5-5 to TRBJ2-1; D not resolved. Germline loops: CDR1 SGHKS, CDR2 YYEKEE (reference sequence). V was cut by 4 bases and J by 0 bases, with 8 bases left in between. The CDR3 loop spans 14 amino acids. CDR3 sequence reads: CASSLPSSYNEQFF. CDR3 DNA sequence: TGTGCCAGCAGCCTACCGAGCTCCTACAATGAGCAGTTCTTC.

V usage is TRBV9 and J usage is TRBJ2-3; TRBD2 aligns across 9 bases. The trim removed 3 bases at V and 2 bases at J, leaving 7 bases unmatched. This CDR3 is 16 amino acids long. The V gene's germline CDR1 is SGDLS and CDR2 YYNGEE. The CDR3 nucleotides read TGTGCCAGCAGCGACGGGACTAGCACCCTCACAGATACGCAGTATTTT. Its translation: CASSDGTSTLTDTQYF. Full variable domain (remainder filled in from reference TRBV9 and TRBJ2-3): DSGVTQTPKHLITATGQRVTLRCSPRSGDLSVYWYQQSLDQGLQFLIQYYNGEERAKGNILERFSAQQFPDLHSELNLSSLELGDSALYFCASSDGTSTLTDTQYFGPGTRLTVL.

The V gene is TRBV13, the J gene TRBJ2-7, with 10 bases identical to TRBD2. This CDR3 region has 19 residues. CDR1 and CDR2 (germline): PRHDT, FYEKMQ (reference sequence). V trimming: 2 bases; J trimming: 3 bases; junction bases outside the gene matches: 16. This CDR3 reads CASSLSGSSGSSGFYEQYF. The CDR3 DNA is TGTGCCAGCAGCTTATCTGGGTCTAGCGGGAGTAGCGGTTTCTACGAGCAGTACTTC.

The CDR3 nucleotides are TGTGCCAGCAGCTTCCCAGAGGACACTGAAGCTTTCTTT. It encodes CASSFPEDTEAFF. This sequence joins TRBV5-8 and TRBJ1-1, with unresolved D. The germline gives CDR1 SGHTS, CDR2 YDEGEE. The V end lost 2 bases, the J end lost 3 bases, and 8 bases lay between the germline ends. The CDR3 is made up of 13 amino acids.

This clone was recorded once. The V gene is TRBV29-1, the J gene TRBJ1-1, with D possibly matching TRBD1 (5 bases). There are 11 residues in the CDR3. In germline, CDR1 is SQVTM, CDR2 ANQGSEA. V shed 4 bases and J shed 5 bases, with 8 bases lying between them. Written as DNA, the CDR3 is TGCAGCGTTGGGGGCGCGACTGAAGCTTTCTTT. It yields the protein CSVGGATEAFF.

This clone was seen only once. This chain uses TRBV2 with TRBJ2-5; 9 positions agree with TRBD2. The CDR3 loop spans 15 amino acids. CDR1 SNHLY and CDR2 FYNNEI come from the germline V gene. J gave up 4 bases and V 10 bases, and 13 bases lay outside the gene matches. CDR3 sequence: CATQGSGSVAETQYF. DNA for the CDR3: TGTGCCACCCAAGGTAGCGGGAGCGTTGCAGAGACCCAGTACTTC.

The chain combines TRBV5-4 with TRBJ2-5; 8 bases are shared with TRBD2. With 6 bases clipped from V and 4 bases from J, the junction kept 8 bases outside the gene matches. CDR3 length equals 14 residues. Germline V gene data show CDR1 as SGHNT and CDR2 as YYREEE (reference sequence). The CDR3 DNA follows: TGTGCCAGCACCCTCCGGGGGGGCTCAGAGACCCAGTACTTC. The encoded protein is CASTLRGGSETQYF.

In DNA form, the CDR3 reads TGTGCCAGTAGTTGGAATACAGGGGGTGAAAAACTGTTTTTT. Translated: CASSWNTGGEKLFF. This chain joins TRBV19 and TRBJ1-4, with 8 bases fitting TRBD1. Germline CDR1 is LNHDA and CDR2 is SQIVND (reference sequence). V dropped 5 bases and J dropped 7; count of bases not matched to a gene: 6. The CDR3 extends over 14 amino acids. The complete variable domain, with remaining parts taken from reference TRBV19 and TRBJ1-4, reads DGGITQSPKYLFRKEGQNVTLSCEQNLNHDAMYWYRQDPGQGLRLIYYSQIVNDFQKGDIAEGYSVSREKKESFPLTVTSAQKNPTAFYLCASSWNTGGEKLFFGSGTQLSVL.

The V gene is TRBV15, the J gene TRBJ2-5; 9 bases fit TRBD1. The CDR3 extends over 17 amino acids. V gave up 3 bases and J gave up 6 bases; unmatched junction bases: 14. Germline assignment: CDR1 LNHNV and CDR2 YYDKDF (reference sequence). CDR3 sequence: CATSSPSRGQGRQTQYF. CDR3 nucleotide sequence: TGTGCCACCAGCAGCCCCTCTCGAGGACAGGGGAGGCAGACCCAGTACTTC.

The rearrangement links TRBV5-4 to TRBJ2-5; D is perhaps TRBD2 (6 bases). Deletions cut 4 bases from V and 1 base from J, with 11 bases between. Germline-derived CDR1 and CDR2 are SGHNT and YYREEE (reference sequence). The CDR3 runs 14 residues. The CDR3 spells CASSPAGTQETQYF. CDR3 nucleotide sequence: TGTGCCAGCAGCCCGGCGGGGACCCAAGAGACCCAGTACTTC.

The chain joins TRBV24-1 to TRBJ1-1, with D tentatively TRBD1 (5 bases). The CDR3 is 15 amino acids. Trimming stripped 4 bases from V and 5 bases from J, with 16 bases between. CDR1 is KGHDR, CDR2 SFDVKD, per germline. This CDR3 is CATSDSRVGATEAFF. CDR3 bases: TGTGCCACCAGTGACTCCAGGGTCGGAGCAACTGAAGCTTTCTTT.

The genes are TRBV20-1 and TRBJ2-1; TRBD2 might be the D (6 bases). The CDR3 consists of 14 residues. V shed 3 bases and J shed 6 bases, with 15 bases lying between them. CDR1 DFQATT and CDR2 SNEGSKA come from the germline V gene (reference sequence). For the CDR3, the DNA is TGCAGTGCTAGTGGTCGGGAGTCGCTCAATGAGCAGTTCTTC. Its protein product is CSASGRESLNEQFF.

This rearrangement joins TRBV10-1 to TRBJ2-1; 8 positions agree with TRBD2. Germline-derived CDR1 and CDR2 are WNHNN and SYGVQD (reference sequence). The CDR3 is 15 amino acids. V dropped 0 bases and J dropped 6; count of bases not matched to a gene: 4. The chain's CDR3 is CASSESGGAINEQFF. DNA for the CDR3: TGCGCCAGCAGTGAGTCCGGGGGGGCCATCAATGAGCAGTTCTTC.

The genes are TRBV3-1 (or the pseudogene TRBV3-2) and TRBJ2-7; 8 nucleotides line up with TRBD1. The CDR3 has 16 residues. CDR1 and CDR2 (germline): LGHDT, YNNKEL (reference sequence). The junction had 7 bases not matched to a gene; V was cut back by 1 base and J by 2 bases. The CDR3 coding sequence is TGTGCCAGCAGCCAAGCGACCGGGACAGGACCCTACGAGCAGTACTTC. Its protein is CASSQATGTGPYEQYF.

The chain is built from TRBV7-6 and TRBJ2-3; 8 nucleotides align to TRBD2. J gave up 6 bases and V 3 bases, and 8 bases lay outside the gene matches. This CDR3 has 15 residues. Germline CDR1 reads SGHVS; CDR2 reads FNYEAQ. The CDR3 DNA is TGTGCCAGCAGCTTGGCCGGGGGGGCCGGGGATACGCAGTATTTT. Translation: CASSLAGGAGDTQYF.

The chain carries TRBV28 and TRBJ1-5; tentatively, D is TRBD1 (6 bases). V was pared by 6 bases and J by 5 bases, with 14 bases between. The CDR3 runs to 14 residues. Germline V gene lookup returns CDR1 MDHEN and CDR2 SYDVKM. CDR3 in DNA: TGTGCCAGCAGATCAGGACAGCACCATCAGCCCCAGCATTTT. It translates to CASRSGQHHQPQHF.

This chain joins TRBV29-1 and TRBJ1-2; D call uncertain. The ends were cut back, 4 bases at V and 5 bases at J, with 8 bases in the middle. The CDR3 is made up of 11 amino acids. Per the germline V gene, CDR1 is SQVTM and CDR2 is ANQGSEA. The CDR3 protein is CSVAPEYGYTF. DNA of the CDR3: TGCAGCGTTGCGCCAGAATATGGCTACACCTTC.

This rearrangement joins TRBV6-6 to TRBJ2-7; TRBD2 matches at 14 bases. This CDR3 spans 15 amino acids. Germline CDR1 is MNHNY and CDR2 is SVGAGI (reference sequence). The J segment lost 7 bases and the V segment lost 6 bases, leaving 8 bases of the junction unmatched. The CDR3 loop reads CASSAGLAGVGEQYF. The CDR3 DNA is TGTGCCAGCAGCGCGGGACTAGCGGGAGTCGGTGAGCAGTACTTC.

The J gene is TRBJ2-6, the V gene TRBV5-5; 8 bases map to TRBD1. Germline V gene lookup returns CDR1 SGHKS and CDR2 YYEKEE (reference sequence). The CDR3 sequence is 18 residues long. Trimming at V came to 4 bases and at J to 0 bases, leaving 9 bases not matched to a gene. The CDR3 DNA reads TGTGCCAGCAGCCCCTGGACAGGGCCGAGCTCTGGGGCCAACGTCCTGACTTTC. Protein sequence: CASSPWTGPSSGANVLTF.